The 11 T cell receptor beta chains below were found in one sample sequenced in a study of regulatory T cells in long-lasting Graves disease. Time point: newly diagnosed GD, antithyroid drugs for less than 3 months. PBMC RNA was the source of the TCR library. Both iRepertoire HTBI primers and Arm-PCR of CDR3 regions were used to build the TCR beta libraries. TCRdb ran MiXCR on the multiplex PCR reads and lists one entry per CDR3 protein. In the table there are approximately 360,000 distinct CDR3 sequences, over 9.5% of which are singletons. This sample also appeared in a second study, on T cells in Graves' hyperthyroidism and ophthalmopathy.

The source material was peripheral blood mononuclear cells (PBMCs), sampled at new diagnosis, from a patient treated with antithyroid drugs. The receptors originated from a woman aged 18-29 years with Graves disease.

Worth noting for this clonotype: This clone may be a read error of a much larger clone one base away. This chain connects TRBV5-1 to TRBJ2-3, with D unclear. There are 13 residues in the CDR3. Germline CDR1 is SGHRS and CDR2 is YFSETQ. CDR3 bases: TGCCCCAGCAGCTTGGCCTTAGCAGATACGCAGTATTTT. This translates into CPSSLALADTQYF.

The chain carries TRBV4-1 and TRBJ1-3; D gene ambiguous. The CDR3 length is 14 residues. V was trimmed by 0 bases and J by 4 bases, leaving 7 bases between them. Germline loops: CDR1 MGHRA, CDR2 YSYEKL. The DNA for the CDR3 is TGCGCCAGCAGCCAAGAAGTACGAGGAAACACCATATATTTT. Translated, it gives CASSQEVRGNTIYF.

This clonotype was picked up many times. V usage is TRBV7-2 and J usage is TRBJ2-1; 12 bases align to TRBD2. With V trimmed by 3 bases and J by 12 bases, 9 bases remained unmatched. The length of the CDR3 is 15 residues. CDR1 SGHTA and CDR2 FQGNSA come from the germline V gene. The CDR3 spells CASSLSLAGGLAQFF. In DNA, the CDR3 is TGTGCCAGCAGCTTGTCTCTAGCGGGGGGGCTTGCGCAGTTCTTC.

This clonotype was seen ten or more times. The chain joins TRBV20-1 to TRBJ2-5; D not certain. V was shortened by 3 bases and J by 1 base, with 9 bases between the two germline ends. The CDR3 has 13 residues. Germline CDR1 and CDR2: DFQATT and SNEGSKA (reference sequence). Written as DNA, the CDR3 is TGCAGTGCTAGTTACGGGCCCCAAGAGACCCAGTACTTC. Translation: CSASYGPQETQYF.

V and J are TRBV6-2 or TRBV6-3 and TRBJ2-2; D is uncertain. The germline gives CDR1 MNHEY, CDR2 SVGEGT. The V and J ends lost 1 base and 7 bases respectively, with 7 bases between them. The CDR3 has 13 residues. CDR3 sequence reads: CASSYLGNGELFF. CDR3 DNA sequence: TGTGCCAGCAGTTACTTGGGGAACGGGGAGCTGTTTTTT.

This clonotype showed up many times. The gene calls are TRBV30 and TRBJ2-1, with no clear D. V shed 2 bases and J shed 0 bases, with 5 bases lying between them. The CDR3 is 13 residues long. The germline V gene encodes CDR1 GTSNPN and CDR2 SVGIG (reference sequence). The CDR3 coding sequence is TGTGCCTGGAGTAGGAGCTCCTACAATGAGCAGTTCTTC. Its protein product is CAWSRSSYNEQFF.

This clonotype was recorded many times. The genes are TRBV12-3 or TRBV12-4 and TRBJ2-3; TRBD1 matches at 9 bases. V shed 4 bases and J 2 bases; nucleotides not matched to a gene: 13. The CDR3 is 18 amino acids. CDR3 sequence: CASSSPTHDRGVTDTQYF. CDR3 in DNA: TGTGCCAGCAGTTCCCCCACCCATGACAGGGGGGTCACAGATACGCAGTATTTT.

This clonotype was counted many times. The chain is built from TRBV28 and TRBJ1-5; 9 nucleotides line up with TRBD1. Germline V CDR1 and CDR2: MDHEN, SYDVKM. V shed 5 bases and J 5 bases; nucleotides not matched to a gene: 13. This CDR3 spans 17 amino acids. CDR3 loop: CASSPPSGTGFDQPQHF. CDR3 DNA: TGTGCCAGCAGTCCCCCCTCCGGGACAGGGTTCGATCAGCCCCAGCATTTT.

This clonotype was seen at least ten times. The chain combines TRBV29-1 with TRBJ2-5; D perhaps matches TRBD2 (7 bases). Trimming shortened V by 6 bases and J by 5 bases, and 22 bases separated the two germline ends. Germline-derived CDR1 and CDR2 are SQVTM and ANQGSEA. The CDR3 length is 15 residues. CDR3: CSVTKEGGGTETQYF. CDR3 nucleotide sequence: TGCAGCGTCACGAAAGAAGGGGGAGGGACGGAGACCCAGTACTTC.

This clonotype was found a few times. The V gene is TRBV4-1, the J gene TRBJ1-3; 9 bases agree with TRBD1. The germline V gene encodes CDR1 MGHRA and CDR2 YSYEKL. The J segment lost 5 bases and the V segment lost 4 bases, leaving 9 bases of the junction unmatched. The CDR3 has 16 residues. CDR3 residues: CASSLVGQGGRNTIYF. The CDR3 DNA reads as TGCGCCAGCAGCCTAGTGGGACAGGGTGGGAGAAACACCATATATTTT.

A few counts support this clonotype. This chain links TRBV4-2 with TRBJ1-2; D perhaps matches TRBD1 (5 bases). The CDR3 is 15 amino acids. V was trimmed by 1 base and J by 4 bases, leaving 13 bases between them. The germline CDR1 and CDR2 sequences are LGHNA and YNFKEQ. The CDR3: CASSQALGGVYGYTF. The CDR3 coding sequence is TGTGCCAGCAGCCAAGCCCTGGGGGGGGTCTATGGCTACACCTTC.